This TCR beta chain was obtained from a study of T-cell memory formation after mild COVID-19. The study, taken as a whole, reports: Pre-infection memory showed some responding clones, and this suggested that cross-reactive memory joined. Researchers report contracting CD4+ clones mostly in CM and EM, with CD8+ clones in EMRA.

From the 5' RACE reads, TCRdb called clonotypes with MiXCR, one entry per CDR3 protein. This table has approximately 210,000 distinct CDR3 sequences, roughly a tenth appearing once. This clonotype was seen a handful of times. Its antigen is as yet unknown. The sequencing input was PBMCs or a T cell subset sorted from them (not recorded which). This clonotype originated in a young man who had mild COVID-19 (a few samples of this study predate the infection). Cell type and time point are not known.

This CDR3 is CATSAISNTGELFF. In DNA, the CDR3 is TGTGCCACCAGCGCGATATCGAACACCGGGGAGCTGTTTTTT. The chain recombines TRBV15 with TRBJ2-2; D not resolved. The germline V gene encodes CDR1 LNHNV and CDR2 YYDKDF (reference sequence). The V gene lost 5 bases and the J gene lost 0 bases, with 7 bases spanning the gap. CDR3 length: 14 residues.